This T cell receptor (beta chain) was identified in a study of T cells expressing NK-cell markers. The V gene's germline CDR1 is SGHTA and CDR2 FQGNSA. CDR3 size: 13 residues. Overall study findings and caveats: Of the CD8+ T cell pool in about 6 donors, about 1.0-8% was accounted for by dominant NKG2C+ clonotypes.

Reprocessing the 5' RACE reads, TCRdb reports a single entry for every CDR3 protein and omits DNA. This sample's table reports fewer than 300,000 distinct CDR3 sequences. Concerning this clonotype itself: Its antigen is as yet unknown.

The source is a woman between 18 and 75 years old in good health. Specimen: blood T cells: a sorted CD56 or NKG2C T cell subset, CD4+ or CD8+ T cells, or bulk PBMC T cells (not recorded which). The chain uses TRBV7-2 and TRBJ2-2; TCRdb's D call, TRBD2, is unchecked because there is no DNA. The chain's CDR3 is CASSALHAGELFF. The whole variable domain, filled in from reference TRBV7-2 and TRBJ2-2, reads GAGVSQSPSNKVTEKGKDVELRCDPISGHTALYWYRQSLGQGLEFLIYFQGNSAPDKSGLPSDRFSAERTGGSVSTLTIQRTQQEDSAVYLCASSALHAGELFFGEGSRLTVL.